The T cell receptor beta chain described here comes from a study of tumor and adjacent non-tumor tissue in lung cancer. RNA was extracted from bulk tissue without any cell sorting. There are 15 residues in the CDR3. Germline V CDR1 and CDR2: MNHEY, SVGEGT. This clonotype was seen a handful of times. A junction end diverges from the germline sequence, so it may reflect a read error. A modified ARM-PCR protocol with three rounds of nested PCR amplified TCRbeta. One entry per CDR3 protein results from TCRdb running MiXCR on the multiplex PCR reads. This sample has 71,000 or so distinct CDR3 sequences, with 65% to 90% found just once.

This rearrangement joins TRBV6-2 or TRBV6-3 to TRBJ2-6; D unclear. The sequence was collected from a woman aged 50 to 60 with non-small cell lung cancer. Sequencing was done on a sample of lung tumor tissue. CDR3 residues: CASTYSTSGANVLTF. The CDR3 DNA follows: TGTGCCAGCACTTACTCGACTTCTGGGGCCAACGTCCTGACTTTC.